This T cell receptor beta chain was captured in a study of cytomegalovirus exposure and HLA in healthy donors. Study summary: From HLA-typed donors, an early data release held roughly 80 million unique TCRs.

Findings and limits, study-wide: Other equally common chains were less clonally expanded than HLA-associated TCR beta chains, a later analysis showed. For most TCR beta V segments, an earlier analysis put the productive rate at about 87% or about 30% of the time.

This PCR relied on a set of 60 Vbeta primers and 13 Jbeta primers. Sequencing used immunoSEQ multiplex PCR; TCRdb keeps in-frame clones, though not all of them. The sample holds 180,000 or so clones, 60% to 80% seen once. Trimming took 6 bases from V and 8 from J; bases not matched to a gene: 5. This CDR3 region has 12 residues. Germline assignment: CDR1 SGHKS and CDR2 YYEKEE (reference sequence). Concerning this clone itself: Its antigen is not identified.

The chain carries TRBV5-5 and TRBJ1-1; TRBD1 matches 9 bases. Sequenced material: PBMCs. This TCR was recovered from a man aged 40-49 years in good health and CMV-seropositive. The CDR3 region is CASNPGQGEAFF. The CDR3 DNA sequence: TGTGCCAGCAACCCGGGACAGGGAGAAGCTTTCTTT.